These 7 T cell receptor beta chains originate from one sample sequenced in a study of T-cell memory formation after mild COVID-19. Via MiXCR, TCRdb re-called the 5' RACE reads, giving one row per CDR3 protein. The repertoire consists of over 350,000 distinct CDR3 sequences, with 15% to 20% occurring once and the leading ten covering 20% to 25%. Specimen: PBMCs or a T cell subset sorted from them (not recorded which). The source is a man between 18 and 29 years old who had mild COVID-19 (a few samples of this study predate the infection). Cell type and time point are not known.

This clonotype came up a few times. The V call is TRBV20-1, the J call TRBJ2-7, with D hard to call. The V gene's germline CDR1 is DFQATT and CDR2 SNEGSKA (reference sequence). CDR3 size: 12 residues. The V end was cut by 5 bases, the J end by 3 bases, with 11 bases between. Here the CDR3 reads CSALYVNYEQYV. For the CDR3, the DNA is TGCAGTGCTTTGTATGTGAACTACGAGCAGTACGTC.

The table lists this clonotype with many counts. CDR3 bases: TGTGCCAGCAGCTTAGATGTCGGCAGGGCTCGAGCAGATACGCAGTATTTT. It encodes CASSLDVGRARADTQYF. The chain links TRBV11-2 to TRBJ2-3, with D perhaps matching TRBD1 (5 bases). The CDR3 extends over 17 amino acids. V lost 0 bases and J 4 bases, leaving 17 bases between the germline ends. Per the germline V gene, CDR1 is SGHAT and CDR2 is FQNNGV.

V usage is TRBV5-4 and J usage is TRBJ1-2; 10 bases are shared with TRBD1. Germline-derived CDR1 and CDR2 are SGHNT and YYREEE (reference sequence). The trim removed 3 bases at V and 4 bases at J, leaving 9 bases unmatched. The CDR3 length is 16 residues. CDR3 in amino acids: CASSWGDRGEAYGYTF. In nucleotides, the CDR3 is TGTGCCAGCAGCTGGGGGGACAGGGGAGAGGCCTATGGCTACACCTTC.

The rearrangement links TRBV5-6 to TRBJ1-2, with 7 bases aligning to TRBD1. This CDR3 has 14 residues. J was trimmed by 3 bases and V by 4 bases; bases with no gene match: 6. The germline V gene has CDR1 SGHDT and CDR2 YYEEEE. CDR3 protein: CASSVLTGDYGYTF. DNA of the CDR3: TGTGCCAGCAGCGTCCTAACAGGGGACTATGGCTACACCTTC.

This clonotype was recorded a few times. The V and J genes are TRBV18 and TRBJ2-5; 7 bases map to TRBD2. Per the germline V gene, CDR1 is KGHSH and CDR2 is LQKENI. Losses at the gene ends were 5 bases for V and 4 bases for J; bases not matched to a gene: 7. CDR3 length: 14 amino acids. In DNA form, the CDR3 reads TGTGCCAGCTCATATCCGGGGGGAGTAGAGACCCAGTACTTC. Encoded protein: CASSYPGGVETQYF. The full variable domain, in which reference TRBV18 and TRBJ2-5 provide the parts outside the CDR3, is NAGVMQNPRHLVRRRGQEARLRCSPMKGHSHVYWYRQLPEEGLKFMVYLQKENIIDESGMPKERFSAEFPKEGPSILRIQQVVRGDSAAYFCASSYPGGVETQYFGPGTRLLVL.

The chain is built from TRBV6-2 or TRBV6-3 and TRBJ2-7; D is perhaps TRBD1 or TRBD2 (5 bases each). V lost 2 bases and J lost 0, with 11 bases in between. This CDR3 spans 15 amino acids. In germline, CDR1 is MNHEY, CDR2 SVGEGT. CDR3 residues: CASSYGAGSSYEQYF. The DNA for the CDR3 is TGTGCCAGCAGTTACGGGGCAGGGAGCTCCTACGAGCAGTACTTC.

The table lists this clonotype with many counts. This chain joins TRBV7-9 and TRBJ2-1, with TRBD2 matching over 12 bases. CDR3 length: 17 residues. Germline CDR1 and CDR2: SEHNR and FQNEAQ (reference sequence). The V and J ends lost 4 bases and 0 bases, in that order; junction bases with no gene match: 4. This CDR3 is CASSSGLAGSSYNEQFF. CDR3 bases: TGTGCCAGCAGCTCAGGACTAGCGGGGAGCTCCTACAATGAGCAGTTCTTC.